This paragraph covers one T cell receptor (beta chain) sequence. This sample stems from a study of blood T cell repertoires in COVID-19. This table comes from immunoSEQ multiplex PCR, and its TCRdb copy is limited to in-frame clones, with some not included. The table has 60,000 to 85,000 clones, around 86% seen once. The CDR3 has 18 residues. V shed 6 bases, J shed 6 bases, and the junction held 19 bases outside the gene matches. Germline loops: CDR1 MNHEY, CDR2 SMNVEV (reference sequence). Sequencing was performed on peripheral blood. The chain employs TRBV27 and TRBJ2-1; TRBD2 matches 8 bases. The receptor was isolated from a human donor in a cohort sampled during active COVID-19. In DNA, the CDR3 is TGTGCCAGCAGCACCCCCCCCGGGACTAGGGGTGGGCCCAATGAGCAGTTCTTC. This encodes CASSTPPGTRGGPNEQFF.